This entry describes one TCR beta chain. The V and J ends lost 6 bases and 4 bases, in that order; junction bases with no gene match: 4. CDR1 and CDR2 from the germline V gene are KGHSH and LQKENI. The CDR3 totals 14 residues. The sample comes from a study of blood T cell repertoires in COVID-19. Using immunoSEQ multiplex PCR, the repertoire was profiled, and TCRdb retains in-frame clones only, with some absent. The table has 130,000 to 150,000 clones, about 86% seen once. This receptor was obtained from a woman aged 40-49 years with acute or convalescent COVID-19. This chain links TRBV18 with TRBJ2-2, with 8 bases that match TRBD2. The sample was peripheral blood. The CDR3 spells CASSLAGSTGELFF. The CDR3 nucleotides read TGTGCCAGCTCCTTAGCGGGGTCCACCGGGGAGCTGTTTTTT.